This is a list of T cell receptor beta chains from one sample in a study of T cell responses to AZD1222 COVID-19 vaccine. Here immunoSEQ multiplex PCR was the method, and the copy in TCRdb shows in-frame clones only, minus some. The repertoire holds 200,000 to 250,000 clones, with less than 95% as singletons. The sample was peripheral blood, taken 28 days after the second dose of the MenACWY control vaccine. Every receptor here comes from an adult who received the MenACWY meningococcal vaccine as a control. CDR3s include the opening cysteine and the closing phenylalanine or tryptophan. D genes are given only for firm matches. The size field is filled for only some rows; it gives once, few, many or a size class.

size,D,V,J,DNA,CDR3
NA,TRBD1,TRBV6-5,TRBJ1-2,TGTGCCAGCAAACCTCCGGGACAGCCCGCTAGCACCTTC,CASKPPGQPASTF
NA,NA,TRBV19,TRBJ1-1,TGTGCCAGTAGTATAGTAGAACAAACCTATGAAGCTTTCTTT,CASSIVEQTYEAFF
NA,TRBD2,TRBV28,TRBJ2-1,TGTGCCAGCAGTTCCGGGACTAGCGTGAACAATGAGCAGTTCTTC,CASSSGTSVNNEQFF
NA,NA,TRBV7-6,TRBJ2-3,TGTGCCAGCAGCCGATCAGACCAAGGCACAGATACGCAGTATTTT,CASSRSDQGTDTQYF
NA,NA,TRBV19,TRBJ2-3,TGTGCCAGTAGTAAGGGCGCGGGGCTCACAGATACGCAGTATTTT,CASSKGAGLTDTQYF
NA,NA,TRBV4-2,TRBJ1-5,TGTGCCAGCAGCCCCTCAATTCCGGGGACGGAAGGCAATCAGCCCCAGCATTTT,CASSPSIPGTEGNQPQHF
NA,NA,TRBV6-5,TRBJ1-1,TGTGCCAGCAATCTAGGCAACATGAACACTGAAGCTTTCTTT,CASNLGNMNTEAFF
NA,TRBD2,TRBV2,TRBJ2-1,TGTGCCACCGGACTAGCGGGAGCACTAAATGAGCAGTTCTTC,CATGLAGALNEQFF
NA,TRBD1,TRBV25-1,TRBJ1-2,TGTGCCAGCAGTGAGGGACAGATTTCCTACTATGGCTACACCTTC,CASSEGQISYYGYTF
once,NA,TRBV7-3,TRBJ2-1,NA,CASSSSGGPSLNNEQFF
NA,TRBD1,TRBV19,TRBJ2-7,TGTGCCAGTAGTATACAGGGGGCCCGGGCAACCGAGCAGTACTTC,CASSIQGARATEQYF
NA,NA,TRBV6-1,TRBJ1-5,TGTGCCAGCAGTGATTCGGTCCTGTCGAGTTATCAGCCCCAGCATTTT,CASSDSVLSSYQPQHF
once,NA,TRBV28,TRBJ2-1,TGTGCCAGCAGTTTACGGCGGGATGAGCAGTTCTTC,CASSLRRDEQFF
NA,TRBD1,TRBV3-1/TRBV3-2,TRBJ1-5,TGTGCCAGCAGCCAGACCGGGACAGGGAATCAGCCCCAGCATTTT,CASSQTGTGNQPQHF
NA,NA,TRBV5-1,TRBJ2-7,TGCGCCAGCAGCTTGGCAGGGGAAAGTTACGAGCAGTACTTC,CASSLAGESYEQYF
NA,NA,TRBV9,TRBJ2-1,TGTGCCAGCAGCGTAGTGGGGTACTCTTACAATGAGCAGTTCTTC,CASSVVGYSYNEQFF
NA,NA,TRBV10-3,TRBJ1-1,TGTGCCATCAGTGTCGGGGGAGGTGAAGCTTTCTTT,CAISVGGGEAFF